Listed below are T cell receptor beta chains from one sample, sequenced in a study of T-cell reconstitution after alpha-beta-depleted transplantation in children. A single record per CDR3 protein comes from TCRdb applying MiXCR to the PCR reads. The sample records some 500,000 distinct CDR3 sequences, 15% to 20% being singletons. This specimen consisted of PBMCs from the stem cell graft donor, obtained from the stem cell graft. The receptors here all came from a human donor who donated a stem cell graft to a child with acute lymphoblastic leukemia. Each CDR3 is given with its conserved first and last residue. The D gene is left open where the match is weak. Clone size is not always given. Where it is, it says once, few, many or a class for expanded clones.

d_gene,abundance,j_gene,v_gene,CDR3aa,CDR3nt
NA,NA,TRBJ1-2,TRBV28,CASRSSYGYTF,TGTGCCAGCAGATCTAGCTATGGCTACACCTTC
NA,many,TRBJ1-3,TRBV12-3/TRBV12-4,CASSLGGVRSTIYF,TGTGCCAGCAGTTTGGGCGGGGTTAGGAGCACCATATATTTT
TRBD1,NA,TRBJ2-1,TRBV11-2,CASSVYGQGGAPSYNEQFF,TGTGCCAGCAGCGTTTATGGACAGGGGGGTGCACCTTCCTACAATGAGCAGTTCTTC
NA,few,TRBJ2-1,TRBV12-3/TRBV12-4,CASSRHQGLAYNEQFF,TGTGCCAGCAGTCGGCACCAGGGGCTTGCCTACAATGAGCAGTTCTTC
NA,few,TRBJ1-4,TRBV6-5,CASSYGGGVEKLFF,TGTGCCAGCAGTTACGGGGGGGGCGTTGAAAAACTGTTTTTT
TRBD2,NA,TRBJ2-7,TRBV27,CASSSTSGLAGGFYNYEQYF,TGTGCCAGCAGTTCCACCTCGGGACTAGCGGGAGGATTCTATAACTACGAGCAGTACTTC
NA,NA,TRBJ2-1,TRBV9,CASSVEGEWDEQFF,TGTGCCAGCAGCGTAGAAGGGGAGTGGGATGAGCAGTTCTTC
TRBD2,few,TRBJ2-4,TRBV6-2/TRBV6-3,CASSYYGLAGNIQYF,TGTGCCAGCAGTTACTACGGACTAGCAGGGAACATTCAGTACTTC
NA,NA,TRBJ1-2,TRBV7-2,CASSMGPYLNYGYTF,TGTGCCAGCAGCATGGGGCCTTATTTAAACTATGGCTACACCTTC
NA,NA,TRBJ1-3,TRBV12-3/TRBV12-4,CASRGRGNTIYF,TGTGCCAGCAGGGGACGAGGAAACACCATATATTTT
NA,few,TRBJ2-5,TRBV11-2,CASSLVRGREFRETQYF,TGTGCCAGCAGCTTAGTTCGGGGCAGGGAATTTAGGGAGACCCAGTACTTC
NA,NA,TRBJ1-2,TRBV6-5,CASSYSVTDYGYTF,TGTGCCAGCAGTTACTCAGTGACAGATTATGGCTACACCTTC
NA,NA,TRBJ2-1,TRBV5-6,CASSLWGIWGNEQFF,TGTGCCAGCAGCCTATGGGGGATTTGGGGCAATGAGCAGTTCTTC
TRBD1,few,TRBJ1-2,TRBV28,CASSSGTGTHFDGYTF,TGTGCCAGCAGTTCCGGGACAGGAACCCACTTCGATGGCTACACCTTC
NA,few,TRBJ1-1,TRBV5-1,CASSFAGPEAFF,TGCGCCAGCAGCTTTGCGGGGCCTGAAGCTTTCTTT
NA,NA,TRBJ2-5,TRBV4-1,CASSQGQGLYQETQYF,TGCGCCAGCAGCCAAGGACAGGGACTGTACCAAGAGACCCAGTACTTC
NA,few,TRBJ2-2,TRBV30,CAWSVLVGTGELFF,TGTGCCTGGAGTGTACTAGTGGGCACCGGGGAGCTGTTTTTT
TRBD1,NA,TRBJ1-1,TRBV12-3/TRBV12-4,CASSIHGQERAFF,TGTGCCAGCAGCATCCACGGACAGGAGAGGGCTTTCTTT
NA,NA,TRBJ1-5,TRBV7-9,CASSLGGDTPQHF,TGTGCCAGCAGCTTGGGGGGGGATACGCCCCAGCATTTT
NA,few,TRBJ2-3,TRBV20-1,CSARIQTSKVNTQYF,TGCAGTGCTAGAATTCAGACTAGTAAAGTAAATACGCAGTATTTT
NA,few,TRBJ2-1,TRBV27,CASSLGSTNEQFF,TGTGCCAGCAGTTTGGGTTCGACAAATGAGCAGTTCTTC
NA,NA,TRBJ1-5,TRBV24-1,CATSDPTSPGQPQHF,TGTGCCACCAGTGATCCGACCTCCCCCGGGCAGCCCCAGCATTTT
NA,few,TRBJ1-4,TRBV12-3/TRBV12-4,CASQGSGVEKLFF,TGTGCCAGCCAGGGAAGCGGGGTCGAAAAACTGTTTTTT
NA,NA,TRBJ2-2,TRBV18,CASSPRTLNTGELFF,TGTGCCAGCTCACCAAGAACACTGAACACCGGGGAGCTGTTTTTT
NA,few,TRBJ2-5,TRBV6-1,CASSGPSRSQETQYF,TGTGCCAGCAGTGGCCCCTCTAGATCCCAAGAGACCCAGTACTTC
TRBD1,NA,TRBJ1-2,TRBV20-1,CSARVPWGRPGQGPLSDGYTF,TGCAGTGCTAGAGTCCCTTGGGGACGTCCGGGACAGGGGCCCCTTTCCGATGGCTACACCTTC
TRBD1,NA,TRBJ2-1,TRBV7-8,CASSLGETGFNEQFF,TGTGCCAGCAGCTTAGGGGAGACAGGGTTCAATGAGCAGTTCTTC
TRBD2,few,TRBJ2-1,TRBV7-9,CASRLAEYNEQFF,TGTGCCAGCCGACTAGCGGAGTACAATGAGCAGTTCTTC
NA,few,TRBJ2-1,TRBV4-1,CASSLSRDEQFF,TGCGCCAGCAGCCTTTCCCGGGATGAGCAGTTCTTC